One sample yielded the 9 T cell receptor beta chains listed below, sequenced in a study of blood T cell repertoires in COVID-19. TCRdb's copy holds only in-frame clones and misses some; the assay was immunoSEQ multiplex PCR. The repertoire holds fewer than 150,000 clones, with roughly 86% as singletons. Material: peripheral blood. The receptors derive from a woman in her forties or fifties who had recovered from COVID-19.

The CDR3 spells CASSPGTGFVQPQHF. CDR3 nucleotide sequence: TGTGCCAGCAGTCCCGGGACAGGGTTTGTTCAGCCCCAGCATTTT. V gene TRBV6-1 combines with J gene TRBJ1-5; 9 nucleotides match TRBD1. V lost 5 bases and J lost 6; bases outside the gene matches: 8. From germline, CDR1 is MNHNS and CDR2 SASEGT. The CDR3 runs to 15 residues.

This clone was observed once. This rearrangement joins TRBV6-5 to TRBJ2-7; a weak D match, TRBD1 (5 bases). Germline loops: CDR1 MNHEY, CDR2 SVGAGI. CDR3 size: 13 residues. The V end was cut by 9 bases, the J end by 2 bases, with 14 bases between. CDR3 sequence: CASEDRGPYEQYF. The DNA of the CDR3 is TGTGCCAGTGAAGACAGAGGACCCTACGAGCAGTACTTC.

This clone was detected a few times. The chain links TRBV19 to TRBJ1-2, with D possibly being TRBD1 (5 bases). Per the germline V gene, CDR1 is LNHDA and CDR2 is SQIVND (reference sequence). The CDR3 has 15 amino acids. V lost 0 bases to trimming and J lost 8 bases, with 16 bases between them. The CDR3 DNA follows: TGTGCCAGTAGTATAGATTCAGGGCAGATGGGAGGCTACACCTTC. Translated: CASSIDSGQMGGYTF.

CDR3 nucleotide sequence: TGTGCCAGCAGCTCCACCCCCCCCAACAGGGGGTCCGGCTACAATGAGCAGTTCTTC. Translated: CASSSTPPNRGSGYNEQFF. V is TRBV7-7 and J is TRBJ2-1; 8 positions match TRBD1. The CDR3 is 19 residues long. The V gene's germline CDR1 is SSHAT and CDR2 FNYEAQ (reference sequence). Trimming removed 4 bases from V and 3 bases from J; junction bases left unmatched: 17.

The chain links TRBV7-9 to TRBJ1-3, with unresolved D. Germline V gene data show CDR1 as SEHNR and CDR2 as FQNEAQ (reference sequence). This CDR3 contains 15 residues. Trimming cost V 5 bases and J 0 bases, with 11 bases left between them. This CDR3 reads CASSIDGRSGNTIYF. CDR3 nucleotide sequence: TGTGCCAGCAGCATAGACGGTCGCTCTGGAAACACCATATATTTT.

The rearrangement links TRBV10-3 to TRBJ2-1; 9 bases are a match to TRBD2. Per germline, CDR1 ENHRY and CDR2 SYGVKD. V was pared by 5 bases and J by 4 bases, with 6 bases of the junction left unmatched. The CDR3 sequence is 15 residues long. CDR3 nucleotides: TGTGCCATCAGTTCTCCGACTAGCGGTTACAATGAGCAGTTCTTC. It is translated as CAISSPTSGYNEQFF.

The chain recombines TRBV19 with TRBJ2-5; tentative D call: TRBD1 (6 bases). V was trimmed by 7 bases and J by 2 bases, leaving 11 bases between them. The CDR3 is 13 amino acids. The germline CDR1 and CDR2 sequences are LNHDA and SQIVND (reference sequence). The CDR3 sequence is CASTSRGQETQYF. CDR3 in DNA: TGTGCCAGTACGTCTAGGGGGCAAGAGACCCAGTACTTC.

CDR3 sequence: CSVDNLMGSSTDTQYF. DNA of the CDR3: TGCAGCGTTGATAATTTAATGGGCTCTAGCACAGATACGCAGTATTTT. The genes are TRBV29-1 and TRBJ2-3; no reliable D call. The CDR3 consists of 16 residues. V was pared by 3 bases and J by 0 bases, with 16 bases between. Germline CDR1 is SQVTM and CDR2 is ANQGSEA.

The rearrangement joins TRBV13 to TRBJ2-4; no reliable D call. CDR1 is PRHDT and CDR2 is FYEKMQ in the germline V gene (reference sequence). Trimming pared 1 base from V and 8 bases from J, leaving 9 bases between. This CDR3 spans 13 amino acids. The CDR3 DNA is TGTGCCAGCAGCTTAGATCGCGTCGACATTCAGTACTTC. This gives the protein CASSLDRVDIQYF. The full variable domain, in which reference TRBV13 and TRBJ2-4 provide the parts outside the CDR3, is AAGVIQSPRHLIKEKRETATLKCYPIPRHDTVYWYQQGPGQDPQFLISFYEKMQSDKGSIPDRFSAQQFSDYHSELNMSSLELGDSALYFCASSLDRVDIQYFGAGTRLSVL.